This TCR beta chain was retrieved from a study of T cells after posttransplantation cyclophosphamide. V lost 2 bases to trimming and J lost 5 bases; unmatched junction nucleotides: 14. The CDR3 sequence is 18 residues long. CDR1 is SGHTS, CDR2 YDEGEE, per germline. A remark on this clone: The antigen is unknown.

Study findings and constraints: Later post-transplant blood repertoires were often dominated by donor CD8+ memory clones. Tissue-infiltrating T cells from skin or gut overlapped little with blood T cells.

The repertoire was sequenced with immunoSEQ multiplex PCR; TCRdb's copy has only in-frame clones and lacks some. Altogether about 12,000 clones were found in the sample, and no singletons occur. This receptor was taken from a middle-aged woman in good health, CMV-negative, and a related stem cell transplant donor. Source material: PBMCs. The rearrangement uses TRBV5-8 and TRBJ2-5; the match to TRBD2 covers 11 bases. CDR3 nucleotides: TGTGCCAGCAGCTTTTTGGCTAGCGGGGGGATAGGAGTCGAGACCCAGTACTTC. This encodes CASSFLASGGIGVETQYF. The full variable domain, in which reference TRBV5-8 and TRBJ2-5 provide the parts outside the CDR3, is EAGVTQSPTHLIKTRGQQATLRCSPISGHTSVYWYQQALGLGLQFLLWYDEGEERNRGNFPPRFSGRQFPNYSSELNVNALELEDSALYLCASSFLASGGIGVETQYFGPGTRLLVL.